These 9 T cell receptor beta chains originate from one sample sequenced in a study of cytomegalovirus exposure and HLA in healthy donors. Primers: 60 Vbeta forward and 13 Jbeta reverse. Measured with immunoSEQ multiplex PCR; TCRdb has only the in-frame clones, and not every one. The sample gives over 90,000 clones, nearly 65% of which show up once; about 4.9% is in the top ten. Material for sequencing was PBMCs. These receptors were collected from a human donor in good health.

This rearrangement joins TRBV21-1 to TRBJ2-7; TRBD1 is the table's D call, not checked against the DNA. TRBV21-1 represents a pseudogene. The CDR3 totals 15 residues. CDR3 sequence (DNA): TGTGCCAGCAGCAAAGCAGAAGGGTCAGGGTGCGAGCAGTACTTC. Encoded protein: CASSKAEGSGCEQYF.

V is TRBV28 and J is TRBJ2-3; 11 nucleotides agree with TRBD2. Germline V lookup: CDR1 MDHEN, CDR2 SYDVKM. The CDR3 length is 16 residues. Losses at the gene ends were 3 bases for V and 1 base for J; bases not matched to a gene: 3. The CDR3 sequence: CASSFAGLAGTDTQYF. The CDR3 DNA reads as TGTGCCAGCAGTTTCGCGGGACTAGCGGGCACAGATACGCAGTATTTT.

This clone appeared once. The genes are TRBV29-1 and TRBJ2-1; 7 bases agree with TRBD2. Germline CDR1 reads SQVTM; CDR2 reads ANQGSEA. The CDR3 is 14 residues long. V lost 4 bases, J lost 0 bases, and 3 bases stayed unmatched. The CDR3 reads CSVVKRDSYNEQFF. CDR3 in DNA: TGCAGCGTTGTGAAGCGGGACTCCTACAATGAGCAGTTCTTC.

This rearrangement joins TRBV6-1 to TRBJ2-7; 8 bases are shared with TRBD2. Trimming took 8 bases from V and 1 from J; bases not matched to a gene: 7. Germline-derived CDR1 and CDR2 are MNHNS and SASEGT. The length of the CDR3 is 14 residues. CDR3: CASHGLALSYEQYF. CDR3 bases: TGTGCCAGCCATGGACTAGCCCTATCCTACGAGCAGTACTTC.

V usage is TRBV19 and J usage is TRBJ1-2, with 8 bases that match TRBD1. CDR3 length equals 14 residues. Germline CDR1 reads LNHDA; CDR2 reads SQIVND (reference sequence). V trimming: 5 bases; J trimming: 7 bases; junction bases outside the gene matches: 9. The CDR3 sequence is CASSLGTGGSGYTF. DNA for the CDR3: TGTGCCAGTAGTTTAGGCACAGGGGGATCTGGCTACACCTTC.

This clone has only one observation. This chain uses TRBV4-2 with TRBJ2-5, with D uncertain. V gave up 0 bases and J gave up 0 bases, with 11 bases separating them. The CDR3 is 16 amino acids. CDR1 is LGHNA and CDR2 is YNFKEQ in the germline V gene. CDR3 bases: TGTGCCAGCAGCCAAGATTGGCTAGGTAACCAAGAGACCCAGTACTTC. Translation: CASSQDWLGNQETQYF.

The chain recombines TRBV7-2 with TRBJ2-3; 11 bases align to TRBD2. Germline CDR1 is SGHTA and CDR2 is FQGNSA. Trimming at V came to 5 bases and at J to 2 bases, leaving 6 bases not matched to a gene. The CDR3 runs to 16 residues. Here the CDR3 reads CASSPLAGGNTDTQYF. The DNA of the CDR3 is TGTGCCAGCAGCCCCCTAGCGGGAGGAAACACAGATACGCAGTATTTT.

This clone occurred a few times. The genes are TRBV2 and TRBJ1-2; 8 bases fit TRBD1. With 8 bases clipped from V and 4 bases from J, the junction kept 9 bases outside the gene matches. The CDR3 has 14 amino acids. CDR1 is SNHLY and CDR2 is FYNNEI in the germline V gene. The CDR3 sequence is CASRDRSYSYGYTF. CDR3 nucleotide sequence: TGTGCCAGCCGGGACAGGTCCTATTCCTATGGCTACACCTTC.

This clone came up once. This chain uses TRBV28 with TRBJ1-2; TRBD1 might be the D (6 bases). Germline V lookup: CDR1 MDHEN, CDR2 SYDVKM. V lost 1 base, J lost 7 bases, and 10 bases lay in between. The CDR3 runs 13 residues. CDR3 protein: CASSLSGDFGYTF. The CDR3 DNA reads as TGTGCCAGCAGTTTATCAGGGGATTTTGGCTACACCTTC.